This is a list of T cell receptor beta chains from one sample in a study of T cell changes during pregnancy in multiple sclerosis. The data were produced by immunoSEQ multiplex PCR, yet TCRdb's version contains in-frame clones alone and is incomplete. The sample has approximately 53,000 clones; 85% to 90% are singletons. The material sequenced was peripheral blood, taken after pregnancy. The origin of the receptors is a female donor in good health, enrolled as a control in a pregnancy study. The CDR3 runs from the conserved cysteine through the conserved F or W. A D gene is named only where the DNA matches it firmly. Size values are once, few and many counts, or a class for expanded clones, and some rows have none.

clone size: -
D gene: -
V gene: TRBV4-3
J gene: TRBJ1-6
CDR3 DNA: TGCGCCAGCAGCCAAGATCAGGGCCTTAATAATTCACCCCTCCACTTT
CDR3 protein: CASSQDQGLNNSPLHF

clone size: -
D gene: TRBD1
V gene: TRBV10-3
J gene: TRBJ2-6
CDR3 DNA: TGTGCCATGGGACAGGGAGGGACCAACGTCCTGACTTTC
CDR3 protein: CAMGQGGTNVLTF

clone size: once
D gene: TRBD2
V gene: TRBV4-2
J gene: TRBJ2-3
CDR3 DNA: TGTGCCAGCAGCCAAGTAGCGGGGTACACAGATACGCAGTATTTT
CDR3 protein: CASSQVAGYTDTQYF

clone size: once
D gene: -
V gene: TRBV19
J gene: TRBJ2-1
CDR3 DNA: TGTGCCAGTAGTATAGAGGAAGGACAGTACAATGAGCAGTTCTTC
CDR3 protein: CASSIEEGQYNEQFF

clone size: -
D gene: TRBD1
V gene: TRBV15
J gene: TRBJ2-6
CDR3 DNA: TGTGCCACCAGCAGAGAGACAGGGTCTGGGGCCAACGTCCTGACTTTC
CDR3 protein: CATSRETGSGANVLTF

clone size: -
D gene: TRBD2
V gene: TRBV5-1
J gene: TRBJ2-5
CDR3 DNA: TGCGCCAGCAGCTTGACTAGCGGCCCCGGGGAGACCCAGTACTTC
CDR3 protein: CASSLTSGPGETQYF

clone size: -
D gene: TRBD1
V gene: TRBV5-8
J gene: TRBJ2-1
CDR3 DNA: TGTGCCAGCAGCTCAGGGCTAACAGGGGGCGCCTACAATGAGCAGTTCTTC
CDR3 protein: CASSSGLTGGAYNEQFF

clone size: -
D gene: TRBD1
V gene: TRBV5-4
J gene: TRBJ2-5
CDR3 DNA: TGTGCCAGCAGCTTGGACAGGGGATCGGAGACCCAGTACTTC
CDR3 protein: CASSLDRGSETQYF

clone size: once
D gene: -
V gene: TRBV30
J gene: TRBJ1-6
CDR3 DNA: TGTGCCTGGACTCGTCGGATTGGACCGGGAAATTCACCCCTCCACTTT
CDR3 protein: CAWTRRIGPGNSPLHF

clone size: -
D gene: -
V gene: TRBV7-2
J gene: TRBJ1-4
CDR3 DNA: TGTGCCAGCAGCTGGGGGACATTATCAATTCATGAAAAACTGTTTTTT
CDR3 protein: CASSWGTLSIHEKLFF

clone size: -
D gene: TRBD1
V gene: TRBV4-1
J gene: TRBJ1-6
CDR3 DNA: TGCGCCAGCAGCCAAGGACAGGGTCCTCCGGGTTCACCCCTCCACTTT
CDR3 protein: CASSQGQGPPGSPLHF

clone size: -
D gene: -
V gene: TRBV25-1
J gene: TRBJ1-4
CDR3 DNA: TGTGCCAGCAGCGTCGGGGGGCAGGGTGAAAAACTGTTTTTT
CDR3 protein: CASSVGGQGEKLFF

clone size: once
D gene: -
V gene: TRBV9
J gene: TRBJ1-2
CDR3 DNA: TGTGCCAGCAGCCCTGGGCAGTCCCAACGGGGCTATGGCTACACCTTC
CDR3 protein: CASSPGQSQRGYGYTF